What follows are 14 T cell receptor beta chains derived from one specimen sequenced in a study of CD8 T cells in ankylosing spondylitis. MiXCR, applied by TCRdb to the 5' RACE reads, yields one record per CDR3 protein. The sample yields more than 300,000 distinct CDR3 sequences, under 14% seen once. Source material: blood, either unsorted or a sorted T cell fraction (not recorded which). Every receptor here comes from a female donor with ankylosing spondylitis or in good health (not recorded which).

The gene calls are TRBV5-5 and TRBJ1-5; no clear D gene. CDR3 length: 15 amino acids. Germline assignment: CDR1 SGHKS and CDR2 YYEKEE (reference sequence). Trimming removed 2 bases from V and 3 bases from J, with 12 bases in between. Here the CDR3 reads CASSLESRDNQPQHF. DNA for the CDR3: TGTGCCAGCAGCTTAGAAAGCCGCGACAATCAGCCCCAGCATTTT.

The CDR3 region is CSARPSKGQAQGPSYGYTF. The CDR3 DNA reads as TGCAGTGCTAGACCATCTAAGGGACAGGCCCAGGGGCCCTCCTATGGCTACACCTTC. The genes are TRBV20-1 and TRBJ1-2, with TRBD1 matching 8 bases. The J segment lost 4 bases and the V segment lost 2 bases, leaving 21 bases of the junction unmatched. This CDR3 spans 19 amino acids. CDR1 and CDR2 (germline): DFQATT, SNEGSKA (reference sequence).

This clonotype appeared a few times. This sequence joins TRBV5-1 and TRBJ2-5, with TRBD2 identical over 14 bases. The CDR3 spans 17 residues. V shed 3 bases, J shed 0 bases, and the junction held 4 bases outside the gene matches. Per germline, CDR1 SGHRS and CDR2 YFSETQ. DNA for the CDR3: TGCGCCAGCAGCTGGGGACTAGCGGGGGTGTACCAAGAGACCCAGTACTTC. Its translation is CASSWGLAGVYQETQYF.

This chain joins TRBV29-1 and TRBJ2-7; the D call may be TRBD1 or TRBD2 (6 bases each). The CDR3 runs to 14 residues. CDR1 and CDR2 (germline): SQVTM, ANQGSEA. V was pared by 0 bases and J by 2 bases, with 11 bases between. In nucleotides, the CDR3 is TGCAGCGTTGAAGAGGAGGGGGGCCCCTACGAGCAGTACTTC. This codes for CSVEEEGGPYEQYF.

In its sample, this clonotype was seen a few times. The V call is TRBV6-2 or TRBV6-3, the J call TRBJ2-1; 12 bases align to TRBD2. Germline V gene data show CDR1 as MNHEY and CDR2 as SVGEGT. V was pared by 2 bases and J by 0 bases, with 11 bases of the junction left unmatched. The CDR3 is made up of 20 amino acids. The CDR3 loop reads CASSYALTSGSPSSYNEQFF. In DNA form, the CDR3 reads TGTGCCAGCAGTTACGCTTTGACTAGCGGGAGTCCCTCCTCCTACAATGAGCAGTTCTTC.

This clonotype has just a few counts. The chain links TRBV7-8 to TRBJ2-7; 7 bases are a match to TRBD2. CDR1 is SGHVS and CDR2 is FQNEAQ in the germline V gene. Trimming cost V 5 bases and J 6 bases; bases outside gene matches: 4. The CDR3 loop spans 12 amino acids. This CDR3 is CASSPGGSEQYF. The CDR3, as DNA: TGTGCCAGCAGCCCTGGCGGGAGCGAGCAGTACTTC.

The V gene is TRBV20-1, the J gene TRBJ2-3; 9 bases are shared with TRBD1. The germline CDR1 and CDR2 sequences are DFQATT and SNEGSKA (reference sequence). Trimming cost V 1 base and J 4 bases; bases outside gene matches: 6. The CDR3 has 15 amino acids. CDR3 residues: CSARVGDRAPDTQYF. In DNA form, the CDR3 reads TGCAGTGCTAGAGTGGGGGACAGGGCCCCAGATACGCAGTATTTT.

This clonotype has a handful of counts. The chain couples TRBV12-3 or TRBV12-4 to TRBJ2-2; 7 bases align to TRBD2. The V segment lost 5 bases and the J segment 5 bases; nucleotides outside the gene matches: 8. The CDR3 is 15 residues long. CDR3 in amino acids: CASSPRGGSTGELFF. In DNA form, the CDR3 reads TGTGCCAGCAGTCCTAGGGGCGGGAGTACCGGGGAGCTGTTTTTT.

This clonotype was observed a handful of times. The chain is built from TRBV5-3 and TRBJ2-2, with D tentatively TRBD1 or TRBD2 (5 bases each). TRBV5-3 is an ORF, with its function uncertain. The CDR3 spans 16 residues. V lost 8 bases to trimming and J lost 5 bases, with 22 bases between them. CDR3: CASKPRGVKETGELFF. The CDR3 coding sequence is TGTGCCAGTAAACCTCGAGGGGTTAAGGAAACCGGGGAGCTGTTTTTT.

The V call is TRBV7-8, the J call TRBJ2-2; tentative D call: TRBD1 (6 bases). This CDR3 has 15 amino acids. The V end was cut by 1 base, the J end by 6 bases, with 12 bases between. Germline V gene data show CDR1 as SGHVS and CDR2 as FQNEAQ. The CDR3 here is CASSLVSSGAGELFF. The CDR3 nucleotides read TGTGCCAGCAGCTTAGTCAGCTCAGGGGCCGGGGAGCTGTTTTTT.

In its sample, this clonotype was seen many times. CDR3 amino acids: CASSYKGEGTYEQYF. The CDR3 nucleotides read TGTGCCAGCAGTTACAAGGGGGAGGGGACCTACGAGCAGTACTTC. The rearrangement joins TRBV6-5 to TRBJ2-7, with D possibly being TRBD2 (7 bases). This CDR3 comprises 15 residues. CDR1 MNHEY and CDR2 SVGAGI come from the germline V gene. The germline V and J ends were trimmed by 2 bases and 2 bases, with 13 bases remaining between them.

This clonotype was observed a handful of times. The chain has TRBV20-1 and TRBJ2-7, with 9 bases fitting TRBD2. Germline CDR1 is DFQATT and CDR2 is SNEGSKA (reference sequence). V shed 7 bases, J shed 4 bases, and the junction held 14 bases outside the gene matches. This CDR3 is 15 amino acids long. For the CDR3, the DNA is TGCAGTGTGGGGGCGCTAGCGGGAAGATATTACGAGCAGTACTTC. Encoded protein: CSVGALAGRYYEQYF.

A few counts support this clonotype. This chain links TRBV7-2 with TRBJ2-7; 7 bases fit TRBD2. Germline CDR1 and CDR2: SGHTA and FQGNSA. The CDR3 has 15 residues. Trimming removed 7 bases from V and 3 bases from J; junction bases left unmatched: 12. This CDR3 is CASTAGGFRSYEQYF. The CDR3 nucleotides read TGTGCCAGCACCGCCGGGGGGTTCAGGAGCTACGAGCAGTACTTC. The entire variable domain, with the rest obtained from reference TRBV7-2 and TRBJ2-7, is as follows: GAGVSQSPSNKVTEKGKDVELRCDPISGHTALYWYRQSLGQGLEFLIYFQGNSAPDKSGLPSDRFSAERTGGSVSTLTIQRTQQEDSAVYLCASTAGGFRSYEQYFGPGTRLTVT.

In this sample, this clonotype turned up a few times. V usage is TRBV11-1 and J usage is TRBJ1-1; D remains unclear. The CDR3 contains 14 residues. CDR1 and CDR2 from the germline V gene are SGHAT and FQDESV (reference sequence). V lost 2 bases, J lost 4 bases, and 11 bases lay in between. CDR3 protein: CASSLFGEGTEAFF. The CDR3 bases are TGTGCCAGCAGCTTATTTGGGGAGGGCACTGAAGCTTTCTTT.